This T cell receptor (beta chain) originates from a study of blood T cell repertoires in COVID-19. Background on the study: Italy, Spain and the United States were the sources of the convalescent and acute COVID-19 samples. T cells, B-cell-depleted T cells, or PBMCs provided the cDNA or gDNA that served as material.

The CDR3 is 14 residues long. Trimming removed 5 bases at V and 7 bases at J, with 15 bases between. The germline CDR1 and CDR2 sequences are SNHLY and FYNNEI. Participants reported their clinical history, and cohort assignment relied on those reports. The study recruited exposed participants who had met a COVID-19 case within 2 weeks before entry. The method was immunoSEQ multiplex PCR; TCRdb's version includes in-frame clones alone and lacks a portion of them. Of around 250,000 clones in the sample, 70% to 90% are singletons; the top ten hold more than 6.5%. The sequenced material came from PBMCs or T cells enriched from blood (not recorded which). The rearrangement joins TRBV2 to TRBJ1-5; no definite D call. The receptor's source is a woman between 50 and 59 years old who had been exposed to COVID-19. In DNA, the CDR3 is TGTGCCAGCAGTACATCATTGACGGGGCAGCCCCAGCATTTT. Translated, it gives CASSTSLTGQPQHF.